This TCR beta chain was found in a study of blood T cell repertoires in COVID-19. The wider study: Some COVID-19 samples were acute and others convalescent; all came from the United States, Italy and Spain. PBMCs, B-cell-depleted T cells, or T cells were the source of the cDNA or gDNA that made up the material.

V lost 6 bases to trimming and J lost 6 bases; unmatched junction nucleotides: 11. CDR1 is MDHEN, CDR2 SYDVKM, per germline. The CDR3 extends over 15 amino acids. Per the study methods: From reference gene primer amplification, estimates of nucleated cell counts were derived. Generated by immunoSEQ multiplex PCR, the TCRdb table keeps only in-frame clones and is missing some. D and trimming were read from the DNA, whereas the V and J calls and clone size are those reported in that table. This sample has 80,000 to 95,000 clones, with approximately 86% found just once. This clonotype was obtained from a human donor in a cohort sampled during active COVID-19. The chain is built from TRBV28 and TRBJ2-7; 10 bases are a match to TRBD2. The sample was peripheral blood. The DNA for the CDR3 is TGTGCCAGCAGCCCACTAGCGGGACTTTTCCTCGAGCAGTACTTC. This sequence encodes CASSPLAGLFLEQYF.